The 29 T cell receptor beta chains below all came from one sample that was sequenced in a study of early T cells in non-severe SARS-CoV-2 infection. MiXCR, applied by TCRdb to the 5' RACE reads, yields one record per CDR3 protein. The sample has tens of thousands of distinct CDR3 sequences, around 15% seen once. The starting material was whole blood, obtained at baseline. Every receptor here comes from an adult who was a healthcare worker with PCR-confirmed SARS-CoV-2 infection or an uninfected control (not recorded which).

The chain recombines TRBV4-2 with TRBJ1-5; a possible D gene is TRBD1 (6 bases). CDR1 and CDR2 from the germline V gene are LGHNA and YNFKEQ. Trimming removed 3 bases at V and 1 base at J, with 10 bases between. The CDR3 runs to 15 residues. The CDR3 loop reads CASSHWTASNQPQHF. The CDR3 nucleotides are TGTGCCAGCAGCCACTGGACAGCGAGCAATCAGCCCCAGCATTTT.

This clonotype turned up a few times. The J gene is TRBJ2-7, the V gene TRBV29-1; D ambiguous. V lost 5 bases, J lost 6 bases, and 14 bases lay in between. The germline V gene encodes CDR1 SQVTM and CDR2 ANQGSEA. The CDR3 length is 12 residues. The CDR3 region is CSVRQPPSEQYF. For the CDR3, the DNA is TGCAGCGTTCGCCAGCCACCGAGCGAGCAGTACTTC.

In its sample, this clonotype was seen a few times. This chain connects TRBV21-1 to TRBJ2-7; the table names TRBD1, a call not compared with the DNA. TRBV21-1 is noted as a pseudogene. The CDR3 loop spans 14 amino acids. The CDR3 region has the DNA TGTGCCAGCAGCTTAAGGACAGGACTTTACGAGCAGTACTTC. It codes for CASSLRTGLYEQYF.

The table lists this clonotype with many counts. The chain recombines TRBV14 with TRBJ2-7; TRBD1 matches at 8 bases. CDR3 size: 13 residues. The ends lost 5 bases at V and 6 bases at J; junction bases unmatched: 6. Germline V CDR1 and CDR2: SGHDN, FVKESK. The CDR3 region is CASSFDRGSEQYF. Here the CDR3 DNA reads TGTGCCAGCAGCTTCGACAGGGGAAGCGAGCAGTACTTC.

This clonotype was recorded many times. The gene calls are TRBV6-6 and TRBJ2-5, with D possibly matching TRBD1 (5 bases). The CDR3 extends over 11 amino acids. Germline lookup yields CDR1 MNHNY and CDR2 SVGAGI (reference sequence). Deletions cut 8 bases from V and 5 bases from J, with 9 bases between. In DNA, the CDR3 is TGTGCCAGCCTAGGGGTGGAGACCCAGTACTTC. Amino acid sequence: CASLGVETQYF.

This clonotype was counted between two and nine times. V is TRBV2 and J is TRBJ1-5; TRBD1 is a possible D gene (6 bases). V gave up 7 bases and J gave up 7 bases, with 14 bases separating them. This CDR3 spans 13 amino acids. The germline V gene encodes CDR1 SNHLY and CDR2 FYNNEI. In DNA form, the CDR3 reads TGTGCCAGCATGACCGAGACAGGCCAGCCCCAGCATTTT. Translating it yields CASMTETGQPQHF.

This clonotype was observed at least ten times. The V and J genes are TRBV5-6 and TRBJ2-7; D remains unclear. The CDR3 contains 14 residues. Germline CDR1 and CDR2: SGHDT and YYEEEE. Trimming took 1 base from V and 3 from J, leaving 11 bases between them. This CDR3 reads CASSLSATDYEQYF. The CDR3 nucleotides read TGTGCCAGCAGCTTGAGTGCTACAGACTACGAGCAGTACTTC. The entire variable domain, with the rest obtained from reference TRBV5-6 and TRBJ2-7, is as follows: DAGVTQSPTHLIKTRGQQVTLRCSPKSGHDTVSWYQQALGQGPQFIFQYYEEEERQRGNFPDRFSGHQFPNYSSELNVNALLLGDSALYLCASSLSATDYEQYFGPGTRLTVT.

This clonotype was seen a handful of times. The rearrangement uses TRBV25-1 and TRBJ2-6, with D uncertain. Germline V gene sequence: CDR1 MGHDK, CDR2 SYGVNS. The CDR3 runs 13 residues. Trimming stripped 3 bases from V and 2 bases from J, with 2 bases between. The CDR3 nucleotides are TGTGCCAGCAGTGACGCTGGGGCCAACGTCCTGACTTTC. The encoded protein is CASSDAGANVLTF.

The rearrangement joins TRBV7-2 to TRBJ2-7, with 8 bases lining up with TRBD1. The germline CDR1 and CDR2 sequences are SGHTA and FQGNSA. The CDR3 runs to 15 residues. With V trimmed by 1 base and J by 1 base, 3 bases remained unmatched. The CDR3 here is CASSLGTGSSYEQYF. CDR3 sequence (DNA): TGTGCCAGCAGCTTAGGGACAGGGTCTTCCTACGAGCAGTACTTC.

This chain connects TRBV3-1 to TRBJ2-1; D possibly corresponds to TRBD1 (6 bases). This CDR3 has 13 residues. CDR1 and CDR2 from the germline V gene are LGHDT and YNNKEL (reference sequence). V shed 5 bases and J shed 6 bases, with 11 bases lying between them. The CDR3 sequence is CASSVRGSNEQFF. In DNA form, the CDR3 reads TGTGCCAGCAGCGTGAGGGGGAGCAATGAGCAGTTCTTC.

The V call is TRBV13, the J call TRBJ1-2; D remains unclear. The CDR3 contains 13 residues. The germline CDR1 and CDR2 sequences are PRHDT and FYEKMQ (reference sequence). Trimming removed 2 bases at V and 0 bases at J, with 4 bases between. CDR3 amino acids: CASSLQANYGYTF. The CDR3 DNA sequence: TGTGCCAGCAGCTTACAGGCTAACTATGGCTACACCTTC.

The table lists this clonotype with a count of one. The CDR3 sequence is CAGRREKDQPQHF. The CDR3 bases are TGTGCCGGTCGCAGGGAGAAGGACCAGCCCCAGCATTTT. The rearrangement joins TRBV2 to TRBJ1-5, with D maybe TRBD1 (5 bases). V lost 11 bases and J lost 7, with 18 bases in between. The germline V gene has CDR1 SNHLY and CDR2 FYNNEI. The CDR3 is 13 residues long.

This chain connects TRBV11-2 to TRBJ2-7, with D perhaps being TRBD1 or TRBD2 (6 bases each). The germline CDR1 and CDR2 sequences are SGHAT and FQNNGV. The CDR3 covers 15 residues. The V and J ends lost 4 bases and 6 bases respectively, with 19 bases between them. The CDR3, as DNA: TGTGCCAGCAGCTCAGGAACAGGGAGGTTTGGCGAGCAGTACTTC. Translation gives CASSSGTGRFGEQYF.

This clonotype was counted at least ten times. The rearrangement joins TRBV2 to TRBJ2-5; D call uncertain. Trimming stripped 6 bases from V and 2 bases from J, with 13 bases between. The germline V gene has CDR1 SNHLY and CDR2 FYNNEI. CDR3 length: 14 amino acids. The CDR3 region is CASSSLTEQETQYF. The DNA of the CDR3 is TGTGCCAGCAGCTCACTGACGGAACAAGAGACCCAGTACTTC. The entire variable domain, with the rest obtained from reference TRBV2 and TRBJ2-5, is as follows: EPEVTQTPSHQVTQMGQEVILRCVPISNHLYFYWYRQILGQKVEFLVSFYNNEISEKSEIFDDQFSVERPDGSNFTLKIRSTKLEDSAMYFCASSSLTEQETQYFGPGTRLLVL.

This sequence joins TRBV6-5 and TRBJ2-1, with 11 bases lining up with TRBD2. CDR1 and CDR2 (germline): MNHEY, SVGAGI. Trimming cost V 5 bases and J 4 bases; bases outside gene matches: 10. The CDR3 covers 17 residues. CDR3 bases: TGTGCCAGCAGTATGACTAGCGGGGTGGTAGGATACAATGAGCAGTTCTTC. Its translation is CASSMTSGVVGYNEQFF.

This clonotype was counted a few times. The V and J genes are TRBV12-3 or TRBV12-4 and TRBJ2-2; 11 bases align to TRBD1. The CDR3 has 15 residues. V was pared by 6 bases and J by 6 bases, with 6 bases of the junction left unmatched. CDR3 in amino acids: CASRTGTGGAGELFF. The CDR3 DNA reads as TGTGCCAGCAGAACCGGGACAGGGGGGGCCGGGGAGCTGTTTTTT.

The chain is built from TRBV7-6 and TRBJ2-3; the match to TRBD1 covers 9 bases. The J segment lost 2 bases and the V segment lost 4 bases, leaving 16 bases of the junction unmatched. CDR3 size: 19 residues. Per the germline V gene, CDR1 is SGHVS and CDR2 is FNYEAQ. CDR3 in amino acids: CASSSADRGFGPNTDTQYF. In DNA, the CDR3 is TGTGCCAGCAGCTCAGCCGACAGGGGGTTTGGACCCAACACAGATACGCAGTATTTT. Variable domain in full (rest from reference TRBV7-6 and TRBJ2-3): GAGVSQSPRYKVTKRGQDVALRCDPISGHVSLYWYRQALGQGPEFLTYFNYEAQQDKSGLPNDRFSAERPEGSISTLTIQRTEQRDSAMYRCASSSADRGFGPNTDTQYFGPGTRLTVL.

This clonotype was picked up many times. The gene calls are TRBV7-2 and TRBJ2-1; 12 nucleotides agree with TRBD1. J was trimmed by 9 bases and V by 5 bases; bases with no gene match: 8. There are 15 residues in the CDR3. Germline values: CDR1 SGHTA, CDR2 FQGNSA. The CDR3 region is CASSTRDRGLSEQFF. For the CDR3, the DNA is TGTGCCAGCAGCACCCGGGACAGGGGGCTGAGTGAGCAGTTCTTC. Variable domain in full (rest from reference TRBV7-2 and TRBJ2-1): GAGVSQSPSNKVTEKGKDVELRCDPISGHTALYWYRQSLGQGLEFLIYFQGNSAPDKSGLPSDRFSAERTGGSVSTLTIQRTQQEDSAVYLCASSTRDRGLSEQFFGPGTRLTVL.

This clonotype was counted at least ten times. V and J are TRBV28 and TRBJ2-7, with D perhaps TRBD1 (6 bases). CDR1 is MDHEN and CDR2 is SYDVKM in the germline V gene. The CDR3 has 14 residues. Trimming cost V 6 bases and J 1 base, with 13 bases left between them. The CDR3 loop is CASSPTTGSYEQYF. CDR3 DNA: TGTGCCAGCAGCCCTACCACAGGGTCCTACGAGCAGTACTTC.

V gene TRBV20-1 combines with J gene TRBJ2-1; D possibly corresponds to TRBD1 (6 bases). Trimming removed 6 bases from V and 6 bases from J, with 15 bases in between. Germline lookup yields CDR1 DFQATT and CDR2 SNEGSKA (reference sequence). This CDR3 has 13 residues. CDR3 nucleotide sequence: TGCAGTGCCTATGTGGGGGCCGTCAATGAGCAGTTCTTC. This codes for CSAYVGAVNEQFF.

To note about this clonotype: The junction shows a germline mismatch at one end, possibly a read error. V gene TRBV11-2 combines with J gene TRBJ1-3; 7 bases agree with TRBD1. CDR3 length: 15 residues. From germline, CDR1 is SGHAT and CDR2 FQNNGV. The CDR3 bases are TGTGCCAGCAGCCCAGGGGGTTACTCTGAAAACACCATATATTTT. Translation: CASSPGGYSENTIYF.

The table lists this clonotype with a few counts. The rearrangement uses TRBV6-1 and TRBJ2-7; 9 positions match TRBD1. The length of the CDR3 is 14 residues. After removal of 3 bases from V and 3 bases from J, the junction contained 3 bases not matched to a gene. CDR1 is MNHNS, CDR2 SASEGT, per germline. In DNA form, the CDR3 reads TGTGCCAGCAGTGAGGGGGGACAGGGCTACGAGCAGTACTTC. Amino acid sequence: CASSEGGQGYEQYF.

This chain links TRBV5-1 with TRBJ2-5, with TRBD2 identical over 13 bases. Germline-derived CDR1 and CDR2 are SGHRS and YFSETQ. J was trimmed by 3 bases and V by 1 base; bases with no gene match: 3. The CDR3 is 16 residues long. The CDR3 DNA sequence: TGCGCCAGCAGCTTGCTCGGACTAGCGGGAGAAGAGACCCAGTACTTC. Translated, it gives CASSLLGLAGEETQYF.

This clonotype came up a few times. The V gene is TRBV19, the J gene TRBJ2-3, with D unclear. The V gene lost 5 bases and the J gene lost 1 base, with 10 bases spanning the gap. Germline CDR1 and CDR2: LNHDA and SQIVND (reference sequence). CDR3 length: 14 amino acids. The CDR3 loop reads CASSPYHGTDTQYF. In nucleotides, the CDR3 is TGTGCCAGTAGTCCGTACCACGGCACAGATACGCAGTATTTT.

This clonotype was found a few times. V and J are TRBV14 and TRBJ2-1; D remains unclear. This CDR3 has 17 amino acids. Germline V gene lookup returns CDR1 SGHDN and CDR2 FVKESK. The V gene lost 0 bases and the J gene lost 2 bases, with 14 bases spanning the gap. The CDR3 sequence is CASSQERPLGAYNEQFF. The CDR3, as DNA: TGTGCCAGCAGCCAAGAGAGACCACTTGGAGCCTACAATGAGCAGTTCTTC.

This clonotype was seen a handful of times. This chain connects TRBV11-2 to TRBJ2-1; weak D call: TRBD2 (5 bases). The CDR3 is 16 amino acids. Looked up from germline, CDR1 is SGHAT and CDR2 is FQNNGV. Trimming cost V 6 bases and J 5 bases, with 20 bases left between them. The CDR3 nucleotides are TGTGCCAGCAGGCGGGTAACCGGGCCTAGCCACAATGAGCAGTTCTTC. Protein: CASRRVTGPSHNEQFF. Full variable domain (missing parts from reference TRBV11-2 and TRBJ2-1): EAGVAQSPRYKIIEKRQSVAFWCNPISGHATLYWYQQILGQGPKLLIQFQNNGVVDDSQLPKDRFSAERLKGVDSTLKIQPAKLEDSAVYLCASRRVTGPSHNEQFFGPGTRLTVL.

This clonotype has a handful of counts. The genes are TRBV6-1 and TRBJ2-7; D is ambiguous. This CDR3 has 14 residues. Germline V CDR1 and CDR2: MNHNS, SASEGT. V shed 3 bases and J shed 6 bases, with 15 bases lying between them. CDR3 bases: TGTGCCAGCAGTGATGGGCAGGCTTCAGGCGAGCAGTACTTC. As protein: CASSDGQASGEQYF.

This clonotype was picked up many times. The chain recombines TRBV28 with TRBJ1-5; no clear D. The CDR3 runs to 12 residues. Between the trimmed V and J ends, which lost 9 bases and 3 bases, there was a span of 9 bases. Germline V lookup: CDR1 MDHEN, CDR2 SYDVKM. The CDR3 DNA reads TGTGCCAGTAACGGGCCCAATCAGCCCCAGCATTTT. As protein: CASNGPNQPQHF.

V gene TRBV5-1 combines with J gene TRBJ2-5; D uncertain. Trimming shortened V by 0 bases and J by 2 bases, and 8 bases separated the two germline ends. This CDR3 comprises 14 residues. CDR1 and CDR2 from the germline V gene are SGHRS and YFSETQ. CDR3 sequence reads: CASSLEPAQETQYF. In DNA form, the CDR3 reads TGCGCCAGCAGCTTGGAGCCAGCGCAAGAGACCCAGTACTTC.